This T cell receptor (beta chain) stems from a study of vaccination effects on CD4 cells after COVID-19. General observations from the study: Late after vaccination, infection- and vaccine-induced clones showed marked clonal contraction. Only a single clone (1 of 255 vaccine-induced clones in healthy vaccinees) cross-reacted with common cold coronaviruses.

Comment on this clone: Its antigen remains unidentified.

Subsequent to 10 days of culture, CD4+ T cells were isolated. The healthy vaccine recipients, who had no prior SARS-CoV-2 infection, showed negative nucleocapsid antibodies. Here immunoSEQ multiplex PCR was the method, and the copy in TCRdb shows in-frame clones only, minus some. The data contain tens of thousands of clones, over 65% of them singletons. V lost 5 bases and J lost 4; bases outside the gene matches: 6. The CDR3 spans 15 residues. Germline CDR1 and CDR2: MNHEY and SVGAGI. Sequencing was performed on CD4+ T cells from PBMCs cultured without peptide, taken before COVID-19 vaccination. The rearrangement uses TRBV6-5 and TRBJ1-5; 9 bases fit TRBD1. The clonotype was recovered from a human donor who received a COVID-19 vaccine. CDR3: CASSSPGTGNQPQHF. DNA of the CDR3: TGTGCCAGCAGTAGTCCCGGGACAGGGAATCAGCCCCAGCATTTT.